This TCR beta chain was sequenced for a study of cytomegalovirus exposure and HLA in healthy donors. Study-level points and caveats: First-cohort TCR clusters were later found to tend to co-occur in the approximately 120 validation repertoires. Reported performance of the classifier showed diagnosis of cytomegalovirus status with high specificity and sensitivity.

The CDR3 has 16 residues. V lost 0 bases to trimming and J lost 1 base, with 11 bases between them. Germline V gene lookup returns CDR1 SGHRS and CDR2 YFSETQ. While the first cohort had 600 to 750 subjects, the donors belonged to the separate validation cohort of roughly 120 subjects. Sequencing used immunoSEQ multiplex PCR; TCRdb keeps in-frame clones, though not all of them. The table records over 150,000 clones, around nine tenths of them present only once. Comments on this clone: Its antigen is still unknown.

Sequencing used PBMCs. This receptor was taken from a man between 18 and 35 years old in good health and CMV-seropositive. This sequence joins TRBV5-1 and TRBJ1-3; D is ambiguous. The CDR3, as DNA: TGCGCCAGCAGCTTGGAGCCAGGAGGGTCTGGAAACACCATATATTTT. Amino acid sequence: CASSLEPGGSGNTIYF.